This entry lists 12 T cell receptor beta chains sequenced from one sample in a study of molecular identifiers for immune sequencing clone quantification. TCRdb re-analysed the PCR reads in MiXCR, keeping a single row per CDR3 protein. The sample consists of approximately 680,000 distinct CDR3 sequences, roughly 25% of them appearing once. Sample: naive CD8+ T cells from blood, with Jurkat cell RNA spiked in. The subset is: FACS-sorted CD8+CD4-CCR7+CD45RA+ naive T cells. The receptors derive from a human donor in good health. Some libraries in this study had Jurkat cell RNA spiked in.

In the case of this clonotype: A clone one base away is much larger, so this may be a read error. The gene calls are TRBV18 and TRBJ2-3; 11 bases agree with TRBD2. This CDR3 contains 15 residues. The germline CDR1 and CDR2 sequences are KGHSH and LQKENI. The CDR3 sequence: CARSRSGRAPDTQYF. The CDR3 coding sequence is TGTGCCCGCTCACGTAGCGGGAGGGCCCCAGATACGCAGTATTTT.

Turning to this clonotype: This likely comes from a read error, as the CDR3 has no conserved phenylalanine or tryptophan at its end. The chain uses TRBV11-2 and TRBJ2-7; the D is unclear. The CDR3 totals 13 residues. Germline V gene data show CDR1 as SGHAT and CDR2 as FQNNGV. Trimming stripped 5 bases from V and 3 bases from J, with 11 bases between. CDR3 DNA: TGTGCCAGCAGCCTCGCGGCTGGCTACGAGCAGTACATC. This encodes CASSLAAGYEQYI.

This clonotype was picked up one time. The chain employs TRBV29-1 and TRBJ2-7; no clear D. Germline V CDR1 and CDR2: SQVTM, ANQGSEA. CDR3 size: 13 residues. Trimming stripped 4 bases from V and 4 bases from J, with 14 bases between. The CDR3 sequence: CSVVPNGKYEQYF. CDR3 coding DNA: TGCAGCGTTGTTCCCAACGGCAAATACGAGCAGTACTTC.

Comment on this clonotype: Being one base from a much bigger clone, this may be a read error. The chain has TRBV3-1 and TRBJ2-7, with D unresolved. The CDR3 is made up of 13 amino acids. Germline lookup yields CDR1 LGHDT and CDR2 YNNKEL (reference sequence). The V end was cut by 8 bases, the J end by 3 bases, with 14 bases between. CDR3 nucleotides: TGTGCCAGCCGCTCGACTGAGAACTACGAGCAGTACTTC. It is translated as CASRSTENYEQYF.

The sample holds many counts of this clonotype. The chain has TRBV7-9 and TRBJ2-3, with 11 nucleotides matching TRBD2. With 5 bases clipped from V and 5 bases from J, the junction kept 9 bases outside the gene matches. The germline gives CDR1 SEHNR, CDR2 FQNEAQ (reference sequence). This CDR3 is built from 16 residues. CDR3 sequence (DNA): TGTGCCAGCAGCCAGCCCCTAGCGGGGGGAAAAGATACGCAGTATTTT. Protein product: CASSQPLAGGKDTQYF.

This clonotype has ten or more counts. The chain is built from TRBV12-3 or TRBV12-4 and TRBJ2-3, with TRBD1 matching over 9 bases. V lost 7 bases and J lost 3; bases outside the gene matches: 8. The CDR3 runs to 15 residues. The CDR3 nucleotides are TGTGCCAGCACCTTACAGGGGGCGCGAACAGATACGCAGTATTTT. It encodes CASTLQGARTDTQYF.

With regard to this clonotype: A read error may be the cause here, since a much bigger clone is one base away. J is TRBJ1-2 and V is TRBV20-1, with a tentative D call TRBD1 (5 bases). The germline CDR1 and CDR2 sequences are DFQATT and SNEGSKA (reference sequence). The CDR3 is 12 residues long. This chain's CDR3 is CSLGETNYGYTF. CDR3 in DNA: TGCAGCTTAGGGGAAACTAACTATGGCTACACCTTC.

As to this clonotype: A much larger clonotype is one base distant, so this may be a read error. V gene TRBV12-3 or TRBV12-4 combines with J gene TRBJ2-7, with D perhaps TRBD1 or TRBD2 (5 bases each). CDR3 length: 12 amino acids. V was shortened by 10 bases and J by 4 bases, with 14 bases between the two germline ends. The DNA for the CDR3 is TGTGCCAACAGCACGGGGCCATACGAGCAGTACTTC. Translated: CANSTGPYEQYF.

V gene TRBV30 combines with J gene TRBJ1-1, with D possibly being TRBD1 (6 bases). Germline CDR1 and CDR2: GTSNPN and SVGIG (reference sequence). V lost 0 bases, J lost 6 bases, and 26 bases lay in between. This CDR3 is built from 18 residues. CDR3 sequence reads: CAWSVGEGVVPQGPEAFF. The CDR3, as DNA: TGTGCCTGGAGTGTAGGTGAGGGGGTAGTTCCCCAAGGCCCTGAAGCTTTCTTT.

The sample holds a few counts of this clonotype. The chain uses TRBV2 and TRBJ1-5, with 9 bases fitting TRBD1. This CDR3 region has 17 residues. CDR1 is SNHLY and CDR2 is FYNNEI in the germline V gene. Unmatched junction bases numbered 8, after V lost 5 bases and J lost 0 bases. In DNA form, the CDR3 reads TGTGCCAGCAGTAGGACAGGGGAGAGATATAGCAATCAGCCCCAGCATTTT. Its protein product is CASSRTGERYSNQPQHF.

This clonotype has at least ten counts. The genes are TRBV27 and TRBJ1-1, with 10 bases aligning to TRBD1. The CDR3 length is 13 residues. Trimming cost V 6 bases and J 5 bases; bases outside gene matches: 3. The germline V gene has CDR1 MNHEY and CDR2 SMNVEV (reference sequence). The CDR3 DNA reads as TGTGCCAGCAGGGGACAGGGGTGGACTGAAGCTTTCTTT. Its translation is CASRGQGWTEAFF.

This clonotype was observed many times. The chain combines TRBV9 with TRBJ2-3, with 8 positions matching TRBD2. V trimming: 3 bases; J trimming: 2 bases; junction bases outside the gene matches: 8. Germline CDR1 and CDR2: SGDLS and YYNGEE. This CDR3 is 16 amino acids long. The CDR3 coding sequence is TGTGCCAGCAGCGCCGCCGGAGCGGGGGCCACAGATACGCAGTATTTT. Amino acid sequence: CASSAAGAGATDTQYF.